Presented here are 14 T cell receptor beta chains from one specimen sequenced in a study of blood T cell repertoires in COVID-19. Produced via immunoSEQ multiplex PCR; TCRdb's table is partial and in-frame only. The sample lists around 370,000 clones, roughly 90% seen once, with 6.5% to 8% in the top ten. Material for sequencing was peripheral blood. Receptors were obtained from a man aged 18 to 29 with active or convalescent COVID-19.

The gene calls are TRBV27 and TRBJ2-7; 7 nucleotides line up with TRBD1. This CDR3 is built from 14 residues. J was trimmed by 1 base and V by 6 bases; bases with no gene match: 6. Germline lookup yields CDR1 MNHEY and CDR2 SMNVEV (reference sequence). The DNA of the CDR3 is TGTGCCAGCAGGATGAAACAGGGGTCCTACGAGCAGTACTTC. This sequence encodes CASRMKQGSYEQYF.

This sequence joins TRBV27 and TRBJ2-7; perhaps TRBD1 as D (6 bases). Per germline, CDR1 MNHEY and CDR2 SMNVEV (reference sequence). Trimming shortened V by 2 bases and J by 4 bases, and 9 bases separated the two germline ends. CDR3 length equals 13 residues. The CDR3 DNA follows: TGTGCCAGCAGTTTAGGTGACAGGTACGAGCAGTACTTC. This gives the protein CASSLGDRYEQYF.

The J gene is TRBJ2-7, the V gene TRBV28, with D possibly being TRBD1 (5 bases). This CDR3 spans 13 amino acids. Per germline, CDR1 MDHEN and CDR2 SYDVKM. V lost 3 bases and J 6 bases, leaving 12 bases between the germline ends. In DNA, the CDR3 is TGTGCCAGCAGTTTGGGCAGGGTCTCCGAGCAGTACTTC. It yields the protein CASSLGRVSEQYF. The variable domain in full, with the rest retrieved from reference TRBV28 and TRBJ2-7, is DVKVTQSSRYLVKRTGEKVFLECVQDMDHENMFWYRQDPGLGLRLIYFSYDVKMKEKGDIPEGYSVSREKKERFSLILESASTNQTSMYLCASSLGRVSEQYFGPGTRLTVT.

The chain combines TRBV9 with TRBJ2-7, with D perhaps matching TRBD2 (5 bases). V lost 1 base, J lost 2 bases, and 10 bases lay in between. The CDR3 has 14 residues. CDR1 is SGDLS, CDR2 YYNGEE, per germline. CDR3 bases: TGTGCCAGCAGCGTATCTGACGGGACCTACGAGCAGTACTTC. Residues: CASSVSDGTYEQYF.

V and J are TRBV5-5 and TRBJ2-7; D gene uncertain. Germline V lookup: CDR1 SGHKS, CDR2 YYEKEE (reference sequence). V was cut by 3 bases and J by 4 bases, with 11 bases left in between. This CDR3 has 13 amino acids. As DNA, the CDR3 is TGTGCCAGCAGCTCAGGCTGGTCTTACGAGCAGTACTTC. This sequence encodes CASSSGWSYEQYF.

The chain uses TRBV6-4 and TRBJ1-5, with D possibly being TRBD1 (6 bases). There are 15 residues in the CDR3. V lost 3 bases and J lost 6, with 15 bases in between. Germline lookup yields CDR1 MRHNA and CDR2 SNTAGT. The CDR3 reads CASSECWGRIQPQHF. The CDR3 coding sequence is TGTGCCAGCAGTGAGTGTTGGGGGCGAATTCAGCCCCAGCATTTT.

The V and J genes are TRBV5-1 and TRBJ2-2; D might be TRBD1 (5 bases). The CDR3 covers 15 residues. In germline, CDR1 is SGHRS, CDR2 YFSETQ. Deletions cut 0 bases from V and 1 base from J, with 7 bases between. The CDR3 DNA reads as TGCGCCAGCAGCTTGGCCAGGGAGAACACCGGGGAGCTGTTTTTT. Translating gives CASSLARENTGELFF.

The V gene is TRBV6-2 or TRBV6-3, the J gene TRBJ2-7, with no clear D. CDR1 is MNHEY, CDR2 SVGEGT, per germline. This CDR3 has 14 residues. The V end was cut by 2 bases, the J end by 2 bases, with 10 bases between. CDR3 sequence: CASSYEVQTYEQYF. CDR3 in DNA: TGTGCCAGCAGTTACGAGGTCCAGACCTACGAGCAGTACTTC.

The rearrangement joins TRBV11-3 to TRBJ2-7, with 8 bases aligning to TRBD1. CDR3 length: 12 residues. The germline gives CDR1 SGHNT, CDR2 YENEEA. J lost 6 bases, V lost 5 bases, and 3 bases had no gene match. Here the CDR3 DNA reads TGTGCCAGCAGCACCGGGACAGGCGAGCAGTACTTC. Translated, it gives CASSTGTGEQYF.

The DNA for the CDR3 is TGTGCCAGCAGCTTATACAGTCAAGAGACCCAGTACTTC. As protein: CASSLYSQETQYF. The chain recombines TRBV7-2 with TRBJ2-5, with D unresolved. Trimming removed 2 bases at V and 2 bases at J, with 6 bases between. Germline CDR1 is SGHTA and CDR2 is FQGNSA. The CDR3 is 13 residues long.

The chain recombines TRBV5-1 with TRBJ2-3; a possible D gene is TRBD2 (7 bases). CDR1 and CDR2 (germline): SGHRS, YFSETQ. This CDR3 is 15 amino acids long. With 4 bases removed from V and 5 bases from J, the gap between germline ends came to 17 bases. CDR3 bases: TGCGCCAGCAGCACCAACGGGGGGCCGATAGATACGCAGTATTTT. Amino acids: CASSTNGGPIDTQYF.

The chain employs TRBV29-1 and TRBJ2-1; the match to TRBD1 covers 7 bases. From germline, CDR1 is SQVTM and CDR2 ANQGSEA. With 6 bases clipped from V and 3 bases from J, the junction kept 8 bases outside the gene matches. The CDR3 is made up of 14 amino acids. CDR3 residues: CSVETGSIYNEQFF. The CDR3 DNA sequence: TGCAGCGTAGAGACAGGGTCCATCTACAATGAGCAGTTCTTC.

The chain combines TRBV10-3 with TRBJ2-5; tentative D call: TRBD2 (5 bases). From germline, CDR1 is ENHRY and CDR2 SYGVKD. This CDR3 has 13 residues. V lost 3 bases, J lost 2 bases, and 7 bases lay in between. CDR3 bases: TGTGCCATCAGTGAACTAGATCAAGAGACCCAGTACTTC. Its translation is CAISELDQETQYF.

The rearrangement uses TRBV19 and TRBJ1-2; tentatively, D is TRBD1 (5 bases). This CDR3 is built from 15 residues. Germline assignment: CDR1 LNHDA and CDR2 SQIVND (reference sequence). V dropped 4 bases and J dropped 1 base, with 13 bases sitting between them. In DNA, the CDR3 is TGTGCCAGTAGTACCACTCGGACACGTAACTATGGCTACACCTTC. Translating it yields CASSTTRTRNYGYTF. Full variable domain (missing parts from reference TRBV19 and TRBJ1-2): DGGITQSPKYLFRKEGQNVTLSCEQNLNHDAMYWYRQDPGQGLRLIYYSQIVNDFQKGDIAEGYSVSREKKESFPLTVTSAQKNPTAFYLCASSTTRTRNYGYTFGSGTRLTVV.